This T cell receptor (beta chain) came from a study of shared clonotypes between healthy human individuals. Study-level points and caveats: Sorted-subset sequencing, rarefaction showed, was incomplete despite large depth. An anticipated effect of sequencing depth on clonotype sharing among donors was recognized.

This clone was detected only once. Its antigen remains unknown. This CDR3 is built from 14 residues. Per germline, CDR1 MGHRA and CDR2 YSYEKL. The V end lost 0 bases, the J end lost 8 bases, and 13 bases lay between the germline ends. TCRdb's table, derived via immunoSEQ multiplex PCR, lists solely in-frame clones and lacks some. The data contain roughly 640,000 clones, about 74% of them seen just once; the ten biggest clones take up 1.7%. The rearrangement uses TRBV4-1 and TRBJ1-2; D remains unclear. The clonotype comes from a woman aged 25 to 39 in good health. Sequencing used memory CD4+ T cells sorted from blood. Subset: CD45RA-negative fraction. The CDR3 DNA follows: TGCGCCAGCAGCCAAGATGAGGGTATAAGAGGCTACACCTTC. Protein: CASSQDEGIRGYTF.